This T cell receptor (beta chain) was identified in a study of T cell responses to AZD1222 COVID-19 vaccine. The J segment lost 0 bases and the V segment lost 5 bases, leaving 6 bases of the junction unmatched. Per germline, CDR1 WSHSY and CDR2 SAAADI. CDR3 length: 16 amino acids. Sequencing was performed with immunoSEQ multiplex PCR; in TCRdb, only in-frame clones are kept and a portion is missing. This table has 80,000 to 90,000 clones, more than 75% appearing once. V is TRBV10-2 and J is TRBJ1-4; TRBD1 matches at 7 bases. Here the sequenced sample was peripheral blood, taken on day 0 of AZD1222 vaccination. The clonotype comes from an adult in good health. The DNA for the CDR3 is TGCGCCAGCAGTTCCCCCCAGGGGGCAACTAATGAAAAACTGTTTTTT. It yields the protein CASSSPQGATNEKLFF.